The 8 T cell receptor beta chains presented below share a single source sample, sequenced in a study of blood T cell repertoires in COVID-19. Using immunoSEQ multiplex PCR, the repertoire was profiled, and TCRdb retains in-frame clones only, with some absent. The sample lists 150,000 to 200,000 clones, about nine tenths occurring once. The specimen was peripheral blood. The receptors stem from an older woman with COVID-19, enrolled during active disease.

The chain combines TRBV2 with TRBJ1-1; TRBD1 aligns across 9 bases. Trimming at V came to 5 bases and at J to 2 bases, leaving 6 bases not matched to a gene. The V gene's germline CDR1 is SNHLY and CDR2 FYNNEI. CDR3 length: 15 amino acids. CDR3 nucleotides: TGTGCCAGCAGTTACCGGACAGGGGATAACACTGAAGCTTTCTTT. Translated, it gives CASSYRTGDNTEAFF.

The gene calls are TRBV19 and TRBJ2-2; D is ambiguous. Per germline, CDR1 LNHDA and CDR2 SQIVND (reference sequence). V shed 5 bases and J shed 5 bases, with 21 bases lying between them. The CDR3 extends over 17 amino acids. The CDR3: CASSFFADSLWTGELFF. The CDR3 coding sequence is TGTGCCAGTAGTTTCTTCGCTGACTCGTTATGGACCGGGGAGCTGTTTTTT.

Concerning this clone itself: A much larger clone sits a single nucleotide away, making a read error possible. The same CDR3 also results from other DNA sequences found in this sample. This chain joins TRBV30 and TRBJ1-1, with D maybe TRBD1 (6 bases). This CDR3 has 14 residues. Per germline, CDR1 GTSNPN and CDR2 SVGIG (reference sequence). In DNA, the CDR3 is TGTGCGCGCGGCCGGGGGGGCGCTAAGCCTGAAGCTTTCTTT. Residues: CARGRGGAKPEAFF.

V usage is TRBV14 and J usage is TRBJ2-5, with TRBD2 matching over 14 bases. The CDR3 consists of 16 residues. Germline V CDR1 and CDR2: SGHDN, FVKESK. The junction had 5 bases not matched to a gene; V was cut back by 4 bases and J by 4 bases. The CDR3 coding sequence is TGTGCCAGCAGCCCCCCCGGGACTAGCGGGAGAGAGACCCAGTACTTC. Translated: CASSPPGTSGRETQYF.

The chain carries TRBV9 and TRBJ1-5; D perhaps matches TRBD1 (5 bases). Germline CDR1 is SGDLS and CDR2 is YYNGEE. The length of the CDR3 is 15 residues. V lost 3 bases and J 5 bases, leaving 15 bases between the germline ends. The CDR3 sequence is CASSAGGGPDQPQHF. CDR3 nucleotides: TGTGCCAGCAGCGCGGGGGGTGGGCCCGATCAGCCCCAGCATTTT.

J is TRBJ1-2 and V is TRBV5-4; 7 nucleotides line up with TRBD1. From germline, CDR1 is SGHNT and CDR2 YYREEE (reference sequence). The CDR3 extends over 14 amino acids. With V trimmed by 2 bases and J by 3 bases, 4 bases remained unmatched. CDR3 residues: CASSLQGSHYGYTF. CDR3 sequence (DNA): TGTGCCAGCAGCTTACAGGGGTCCCACTATGGCTACACCTTC.

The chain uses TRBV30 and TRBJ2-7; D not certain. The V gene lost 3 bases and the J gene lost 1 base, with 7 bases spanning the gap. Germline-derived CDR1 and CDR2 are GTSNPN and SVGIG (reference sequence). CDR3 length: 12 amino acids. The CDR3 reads CAWSANSYEQYF. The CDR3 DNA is TGTGCCTGGAGCGCGAATTCCTACGAGCAGTACTTC. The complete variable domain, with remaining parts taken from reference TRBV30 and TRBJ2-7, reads SQTIHQWPATLVQPVGSPLSLECTVEGTSNPNLYWYRQAAGRGLQLLFYSVGIGQISSEVPQNLSASRPQDRQFILSSKKLLLSDSGFYLCAWSANSYEQYFGPGTRLTVT.

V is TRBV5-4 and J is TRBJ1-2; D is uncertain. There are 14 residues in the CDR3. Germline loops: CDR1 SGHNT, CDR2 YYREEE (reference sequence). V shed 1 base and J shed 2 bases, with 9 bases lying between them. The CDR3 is CASSLRQANYGYTF. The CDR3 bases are TGTGCCAGCAGCTTGAGGCAGGCCAACTATGGCTACACCTTC.